A selection of T cell receptor beta chains follows, all from one sample in a study of blood T cell repertoires in COVID-19. TCRdb keeps only in-frame clones here, not all; method: immunoSEQ multiplex PCR. Here the sample spans about 180,000 clones, roughly 86% being singletons. Material for sequencing was peripheral blood. The receptors come from a woman aged 45-65 years with acute or convalescent COVID-19. Both conserved end residues are part of each CDR3. The order of the fields is V gene, D gene, clone size, J gene, CDR3 protein, CDR3 DNA. A D gene is named only where the DNA matches it firmly. Clone size is stated in some rows and not others, as once, few, many or a class when expanded.

V: TRBV24-1; D: TRBD1; size: NA; J: TRBJ2-1; CDR3: CAAGQGQDEQFF; DNA: TGTGCCGCCGGACAGGGACAGGATGAGCAGTTCTTC
V: TRBV6-2/TRBV6-3; D: TRBD1; size: once; J: TRBJ1-2; CDR3: CASSYGGQKTNYGYTF; DNA: TGTGCCAGCAGTTACGGGGGACAGAAGACTAACTATGGCTACACCTTC
V: TRBV29-1; D: NA; size: NA; J: TRBJ2-7; CDR3: CSVESDSNYEQYF; DNA: TGCAGCGTTGAATCGGACAGCAACTACGAGCAGTACTTC
V: TRBV7-2; D: TRBD2; size: NA; J: TRBJ2-7; CDR3: CASSLVAGGPAEQYF; DNA: TGTGCCAGCAGCTTAGTGGCGGGGGGGCCAGCCGAGCAGTACTTC
V: TRBV3-1/TRBV3-2; D: TRBD1; size: NA; J: TRBJ2-1; CDR3: CASGTGGVYNEQFF; DNA: TGTGCCAGCGGAACAGGGGGAGTCTACAATGAGCAGTTCTTC
V: TRBV19; D: NA; size: NA; J: TRBJ1-2; CDR3: CASSIAGSYGYTF; DNA: TGTGCCAGTAGTATAGCGGGGTCCTATGGCTACACCTTC
V: TRBV27; D: NA; size: few; J: TRBJ1-4; CDR3: CASSLAEKLFF; DNA: TGTGCCAGCAGTTTGGCTGAAAAACTGTTTTTT
V: TRBV5-4; D: TRBD2; size: NA; J: TRBJ2-1; CDR3: CASSIGLAGPYNEQFF; DNA: TGTGCCAGCAGCATTGGACTAGCGGGACCCTACAATGAGCAGTTCTTC
V: TRBV27; D: TRBD1; size: NA; J: TRBJ1-1; CDR3: CASSRTGALMNTEAFF; DNA: TGTGCCAGCAGTCGGACAGGGGCCCTCATGAACACTGAAGCTTTCTTT
V: TRBV5-1; D: TRBD2; size: NA; J: TRBJ2-3; CDR3: CASSLEAGMRPGRVRDTQYF; DNA: TGCGCCAGCAGCTTGGAAGCGGGGATGAGACCCGGGAGGGTTCGAGATACGCAGTATTTT
V: TRBV19; D: NA; size: once; J: TRBJ2-6; CDR3: CASRRSGANVLTF; DNA: TGTGCCAGTAGGCGCTCTGGGGCCAACGTCCTGACTTTC
V: TRBV11-3; D: NA; size: NA; J: TRBJ2-6; CDR3: CASSPGGAGANVLTF; DNA: TGTGCCAGCAGCCCGGGGGGCGCAGGGGCCAACGTCCTGACTTTC
V: TRBV5-5; D: TRBD1; size: NA; J: TRBJ2-7; CDR3: CASSSPTGTGIIGYEQYF; DNA: TGTGCCAGCAGCTCCCCCACCGGGACAGGAATAATAGGATACGAGCAGTACTTC
V: TRBV19; D: NA; size: NA; J: TRBJ2-5; CDR3: CASSIGVKETQYF; DNA: TGTGCCAGTAGTATAGGTGTAAAAGAGACCCAGTACTTC
V: TRBV11-2; D: NA; size: NA; J: TRBJ2-7; CDR3: CASTKGGVYEQYF; DNA: TGTGCCAGCACCAAAGGCGGGGTGTACGAGCAGTACTTC
V: TRBV23-1; D: TRBD1; size: NA; J: TRBJ1-5; CDR3: CASSQSRDRGNQPQHF; DNA: TGCGCCAGCAGTCAATCGCGAGACAGGGGGAATCAGCCCCAGCATTTT
V: TRBV24-1; D: NA; size: once; J: TRBJ1-2; CDR3: CATSDQGYGYTF; DNA: TGTGCCACCAGTGACCAGGGCTATGGCTACACCTTC
V: TRBV19; D: TRBD2; size: NA; J: TRBJ2-3; CDR3: CASSMASGGTDTQYF; DNA: TGTGCCAGTAGTATGGCTAGCGGGGGGACAGATACGCAGTATTTT
V: TRBV3-1/TRBV3-2; D: TRBD1; size: NA; J: TRBJ2-7; CDR3: CASSQVTGGEQYF; DNA: TGTGCCAGCAGCCAAGTGACAGGGGGCGAGCAGTACTTC
V: TRBV9; D: TRBD1; size: NA; J: TRBJ1-1; CDR3: CASSGRQGARTEAFF; DNA: TGTGCCAGCAGCGGACGACAGGGGGCGAGGACTGAAGCTTTCTTT
V: TRBV30; D: TRBD1; size: NA; J: TRBJ1-1; CDR3: CAWTSGTGNTEAFF; DNA: TGTGCCTGGACGTCCGGGACAGGGAACACTGAAGCTTTCTTT
V: TRBV6-5; D: NA; size: NA; J: TRBJ2-7; CDR3: CASSLTGHCCEQYF; DNA: TGTGCCAGCAGCCTGACGGGACACTGTTGCGAGCAGTACTTC
V: TRBV6-2/TRBV6-3; D: NA; size: NA; J: TRBJ2-3; CDR3: CASSWSGDTQYF; DNA: TGTGCCAGCAGTTGGAGCGGCGACACGCAGTATTTT
V: TRBV6-2/TRBV6-3; D: NA; size: NA; J: TRBJ1-1; CDR3: CASSYFGPGTEAFF; DNA: TGTGCCAGCAGTTACTTCGGCCCCGGGACTGAAGCTTTCTTT
V: TRBV12-3/TRBV12-4; D: TRBD1; size: NA; J: TRBJ2-2; CDR3: CASSFQGAGELFF; DNA: TGTGCCAGCAGTTTTCAGGGGGCCGGGGAGCTGTTTTTT
V: TRBV5-1; D: NA; size: NA; J: TRBJ1-4; CDR3: CASSLGQVQEKLFF; DNA: TGCGCCAGCAGCTTGGGCCAGGTACAAGAAAAACTGTTTTTT
V: TRBV7-9; D: TRBD1; size: NA; J: TRBJ1-6; CDR3: CASSLTGSSPLHF; DNA: TGTGCCAGCAGCTTGACAGGGTCTTCACCCCTCCACTTT
V: TRBV6-5; D: TRBD2; size: once; J: TRBJ2-7; CDR3: CASSSREGSSYEQYF; DNA: TGTGCCAGCAGTTCGCGGGAGGGGAGCTCCTACGAGCAGTACTTC
V: TRBV27; D: NA; size: once; J: TRBJ2-3; CDR3: CASSPPSAGAYTDTQYF; DNA: TGTGCCAGCAGTCCCCCCAGCGCGGGGGCATACACAGATACGCAGTATTTT
V: TRBV4-1; D: NA; size: NA; J: TRBJ2-7; CDR3: CASSQDLGQIISYEQYF; DNA: TGCGCCAGCAGCCAAGATCTAGGACAGATAATCTCCTACGAGCAGTACTTC
V: TRBV4-1; D: NA; size: NA; J: TRBJ1-2; CDR3: CASSQQTGTIYGYTF; DNA: TGCGCCAGCAGCCAACAAACAGGGACCATCTATGGCTACACCTTC
V: TRBV10-3; D: TRBD1; size: once; J: TRBJ1-6; CDR3: CAISAGTGDSPLHF; DNA: TGTGCCATCAGTGCCGGGACAGGGGATTCACCCCTCCACTTT
V: TRBV6-6; D: NA; size: NA; J: TRBJ2-5; CDR3: CASTPVGAQETQYF; DNA: TGTGCCAGCACCCCCGTAGGGGCCCAAGAGACCCAGTACTTC